Each of the 24 T cell receptor beta chains below was sequenced from the same sample in a study of regulatory T cells in long-lasting Graves disease. Sequencing libraries for TCR beta were prepared with iRepertoire HTBI primers and Arm-PCR of CDR3 regions. MiXCR, applied by TCRdb to the multiplex PCR reads, yields one record per CDR3 protein. Seen here are approximately 460,000 distinct CDR3 sequences, over 15% observed once, and the top ten hold around 10%. Stated time point: newly diagnosed GD, antithyroid drugs for less than 3 months. Scientists built the TCR library using RNA that was extracted from PBMCs. This sample also belongs to another study, concerning T cells in Graves' hyperthyroidism and ophthalmopathy.

The sample was peripheral blood mononuclear cells (PBMCs), taken at new diagnosis, from a patient treated with antithyroid drugs. The receptors stem from a woman aged 25 to 39 with Graves disease.

This clonotype was picked up many times. The genes are TRBV6-1 and TRBJ2-1; tentative D call: TRBD1 (5 bases). Trimming took off 10 bases at V and 8 bases at J, with 12 bases between the two ends. This CDR3 is built from 11 residues. From germline, CDR1 is MNHNS and CDR2 SASEGT. In nucleotides, the CDR3 is TGTGCCACCGAGTGGGGCCATGAGCAGTTCTTC. Its translation is CATEWGHEQFF.

The J gene is TRBJ2-3, the V gene TRBV6-1; 9 nucleotides match TRBD1. The CDR3 covers 14 residues. The ends lost 7 bases at V and 1 base at J; junction bases unmatched: 3. Per the germline V gene, CDR1 is MNHNS and CDR2 is SASEGT. The CDR3 sequence is CASTRDRGTDTQYF. The CDR3 DNA follows: TGTGCCAGCACCCGGGACAGGGGCACAGATACGCAGTATTTT.

J is TRBJ1-1 and V is TRBV7-3; D ambiguous. The CDR3 length is 14 residues. The ends were cut back, 5 bases at V and 1 base at J, with 11 bases in the middle. CDR1 is SGHTA, CDR2 FQGTGA, per germline. CDR3 in amino acids: CASSPPAANTEAFF. Here the CDR3 DNA reads TGTGCCAGCAGCCCCCCCGCTGCGAACACTGAAGCTTTCTTT.

This clonotype was observed at least ten times. The V and J genes are TRBV28 and TRBJ2-3; 9 bases map to TRBD2. The CDR3 runs to 16 residues. The germline V gene encodes CDR1 MDHEN and CDR2 SYDVKM. V lost 4 bases, J lost 3 bases, and 8 bases stayed unmatched. Written as DNA, the CDR3 is TGTGCCAGCAGTTCTTATGTAGCGGGAGCAACAGATACGCAGTATTTT. The encoded protein is CASSSYVAGATDTQYF. The whole variable domain, filled in from reference TRBV28 and TRBJ2-3, reads DVKVTQSSRYLVKRTGEKVFLECVQDMDHENMFWYRQDPGLGLRLIYFSYDVKMKEKGDIPEGYSVSREKKERFSLILESASTNQTSMYLCASSSYVAGATDTQYFGPGTRLTVL.

This clonotype has a handful of counts. The chain uses TRBV10-3 and TRBJ1-2; D call uncertain. The CDR3 totals 14 residues. Germline CDR1 reads ENHRY; CDR2 reads SYGVKD. V was pared by 3 bases and J by 8 bases, with 16 bases between. CDR3 bases: TGTGCCATCAGTGACCGACCGAGAGCAAGGGGCTACACCTTC. Translation: CAISDRPRARGYTF.

Many counts were recorded for this clonotype. The rearrangement joins TRBV6-1 to TRBJ2-3; TRBD2 matches at 16 bases. V shed 4 bases and J 2 bases; nucleotides not matched to a gene: 9. CDR1 and CDR2 from the germline V gene are MNHNS and SASEGT. The length of the CDR3 is 19 residues. For the CDR3, the DNA is TGTGCCAGCAGTGCGGGACTAGCGGGAGGGGGGGGCCACACAGATACGCAGTATTTT. As protein: CASSAGLAGGGGHTDTQYF.

This clonotype came up many times. The chain links TRBV20-1 to TRBJ2-5, with D possibly matching TRBD2 (6 bases). Germline loops: CDR1 DFQATT, CDR2 SNEGSKA (reference sequence). This CDR3 region has 12 residues. This CDR3 is CSQRAGRETQYF. Written as DNA, the CDR3 is TGCAGCCAGAGGGCGGGACGGGAGACCCAGTACTTC.

This clonotype was observed a handful of times. The V call is TRBV9, the J call TRBJ2-1; possibly TRBD1 or TRBD2 for D (5 bases each). Trimming shortened V by 5 bases and J by 1 base, and 13 bases separated the two germline ends. Per germline, CDR1 SGDLS and CDR2 YYNGEE. This CDR3 comprises 15 residues. The CDR3 DNA follows: TGTGCCAGCAGTCTTAGGGGAGTTTCCTACAATGAGCAGTTCTTC. It codes for CASSLRGVSYNEQFF. Combining the CDR3 with reference TRBV9 and TRBJ2-1 gives the whole variable domain DSGVTQTPKHLITATGQRVTLRCSPRSGDLSVYWYQQSLDQGLQFLIQYYNGEERAKGNILERFSAQQFPDLHSELNLSSLELGDSALYFCASSLRGVSYNEQFFGPGTRLTVL.

This clonotype was counted a few times. The gene calls are TRBV6-1 and TRBJ2-2; D possibly corresponds to TRBD1 (6 bases). The CDR3 sequence is 14 residues long. Germline assignment: CDR1 MNHNS and CDR2 SASEGT. Trimming pared 4 bases from V and 6 bases from J, leaving 12 bases between. The CDR3 sequence: CASSVTGLAGELFF. The CDR3 coding sequence is TGTGCCAGCAGTGTCACAGGGCTTGCCGGGGAGCTGTTTTTT.

As regards this clonotype: Possible read error: a much larger clone is one base away. V gene TRBV20-1 combines with J gene TRBJ2-7; TRBD2 matches 8 bases. The CDR3 consists of 16 residues. The germline V gene has CDR1 DFQATT and CDR2 SNEGSKA (reference sequence). V shed 0 bases, J shed 7 bases, and the junction held 14 bases outside the gene matches. The CDR3 is CSARDRGASGSDEQYF. The CDR3 DNA sequence: TGCAGTGCTAGAGATCGAGGGGCGAGCGGGAGCGATGAGCAGTACTTC.

There are many counts of this clonotype. V usage is TRBV10-1 and J usage is TRBJ1-1, with D unresolved. Germline loops: CDR1 WNHNN, CDR2 SYGVQD (reference sequence). Trimming removed 0 bases from V and 5 bases from J, with 10 bases in between. This CDR3 has 14 amino acids. CDR3 in amino acids: CASSESGGKTEAFF. The DNA for the CDR3 is TGCGCCAGCAGTGAGTCGGGAGGGAAGACTGAAGCTTTCTTT.

This chain links TRBV6-1 with TRBJ2-1; maybe TRBD2 (5 bases). Trimming removed 9 bases from V and 10 bases from J, with 19 bases in between. This CDR3 has 13 amino acids. The V gene's germline CDR1 is MNHNS and CDR2 SASEGT. CDR3 region: CASTVGISGEQFF. The CDR3 DNA is TGTGCCAGTACAGTCGGGATAAGCGGCGAGCAGTTCTTC.

This clonotype was observed many times. The chain joins TRBV11-3 to TRBJ2-1; TRBD2 matches 11 bases. This CDR3 is built from 16 residues. After removal of 5 bases from V and 4 bases from J, the junction contained 7 bases not matched to a gene. From germline, CDR1 is SGHNT and CDR2 YENEEA. CDR3 in DNA: TGTGCCAGCAGCAAGACTAGCGGGGTAGGGTACAATGAGCAGTTCTTC. As protein: CASSKTSGVGYNEQFF.

This clonotype has a count of ten or more. The genes are TRBV2 and TRBJ1-5; a possible D gene is TRBD1 (5 bases). The length of the CDR3 is 14 residues. The V end lost 3 bases, the J end lost 5 bases, and 11 bases lay between the germline ends. Germline V CDR1 and CDR2: SNHLY, FYNNEI. The CDR3 loop reads CASSDVSGHQPQHF. The CDR3 DNA is TGTGCCAGCAGTGATGTGTCAGGGCATCAGCCCCAGCATTTT.

The chain recombines TRBV2 with TRBJ2-6, with D perhaps being TRBD1 or TRBD2 (5 bases each). The germline gives CDR1 SNHLY, CDR2 FYNNEI. The CDR3 length is 15 residues. Trimming took off 7 bases at V and 0 bases at J, with 10 bases between the two ends. The CDR3 nucleotides read TGTGCCAGCAAAGGGACGGTCTCTGGGGCCAACGTCCTGACTTTC. Translated, it gives CASKGTVSGANVLTF. Based on the CDR3 plus reference TRBV2 and TRBJ2-6, the full variable domain is EPEVTQTPSHQVTQMGQEVILRCVPISNHLYFYWYRQILGQKVEFLVSFYNNEISEKSEIFDDQFSVERPDGSNFTLKIRSTKLEDSAMYFCASKGTVSGANVLTFGAGSRLTVL.

In DNA form, the CDR3 reads TGCAGTGCTACATTACCCGGGACTAGCGGGGAGACCCAGTACTTC. Translation gives CSATLPGTSGETQYF. The chain combines TRBV20-1 with TRBJ2-5, with 12 bases matching TRBD2. The V gene end was trimmed by 4 bases and the J gene end by 5 bases; junction bases not matched to a gene: 8. Germline values: CDR1 DFQATT, CDR2 SNEGSKA (reference sequence). The CDR3 is made up of 15 amino acids.

This clonotype was counted at least ten times. The chain recombines TRBV12-3 or TRBV12-4 with TRBJ1-5; D unclear. V lost 4 bases, J lost 3 bases, and 16 bases lay in between. CDR3 length: 16 residues. The CDR3, as DNA: TGTGCCAGCAGTTCCTCTCAGGTTGGGTCCAATCAGCCCCAGCATTTT. Its protein product is CASSSSQVGSNQPQHF.

This clonotype has a count of ten or more. V is TRBV11-2 and J is TRBJ2-1, with D uncertain. Trimming removed 1 base at V and 5 bases at J, with 9 bases between. Germline V gene data show CDR1 as SGHAT and CDR2 as FQNNGV. This CDR3 region has 14 residues. The CDR3 bases are TGTGCCAGCAGCTTAGCCCCAGGCGACAATGAGCAGTTCTTC. Its translation is CASSLAPGDNEQFF.

V gene TRBV30 combines with J gene TRBJ1-3; D is uncertain. Germline V lookup: CDR1 GTSNPN, CDR2 SVGIG (reference sequence). The V end was cut by 1 base, the J end by 0 bases, with 13 bases between. CDR3 length: 16 residues. CDR3 DNA sequence: TGTGCCTGGAGTGCCCCCCGTAGTCGCTCTGGAAACACCATATATTTT. Its protein product is CAWSAPRSRSGNTIYF.

As to this clonotype: One end of the junction is discordant with germline, which a read error may explain. This chain joins TRBV3-1 and TRBJ2-1, with 12 bases matching TRBD2. Germline loops: CDR1 LGHDT, CDR2 YNNKEL (reference sequence). The CDR3 sequence is 15 residues long. CDR3 in amino acids: CASGQGLAGYNEQFF. The CDR3 nucleotides read TGTGCCAGCGGCCAGGGACTAGCGGGCTACAATGAGCAGTTCTTC.

At least ten counts were recorded for this clonotype. The genes are TRBV6-1 and TRBJ2-7; TRBD1 is a possible D gene (6 bases). Trimming cost V 7 bases and J 1 base, with 17 bases left between them. There are 15 residues in the CDR3. Germline values: CDR1 MNHNS, CDR2 SASEGT. The CDR3 DNA sequence: TGTGCCAGCATCCGATACCTAGGGGGATCCTACGAGCAGTACTTC. Translation: CASIRYLGGSYEQYF.

With regard to this clonotype: This may be a read error: a much more frequent sequence differs by one nucleotide. V gene TRBV7-8 combines with J gene TRBJ2-1; 12 bases agree with TRBD2. The CDR3 extends over 17 amino acids. V shed 6 bases, J shed 1 base, and the junction held 7 bases outside the gene matches. CDR1 and CDR2 (germline): SGHVS, FQNEAQ. The CDR3 nucleotides read TGTGCCAGCAGGTCAACTAGCGGGAGGATTTCCTACAATGAGCAGTTCTTC. It specifies CASRSTSGRISYNEQFF.

Many counts were recorded for this clonotype. CDR3 DNA sequence: TGTGCCAGCAGTTTATGGGGACAGGGGGCTAACGAGCAGTACTTC. Translated: CASSLWGQGANEQYF. The rearrangement links TRBV28 to TRBJ2-7; 12 nucleotides match TRBD1. Losses at the gene ends were 0 bases for V and 5 bases for J; bases not matched to a gene: 2. Germline values: CDR1 MDHEN, CDR2 SYDVKM. The CDR3 has 15 amino acids.

For this clonotype: A much more abundant neighbour one base away suggests this may be a read error. The chain uses TRBV13 and TRBJ2-1, with 9 bases fitting TRBD1. Trimming removed 5 bases from V and 10 bases from J; junction bases left unmatched: 12. CDR1 is PRHDT and CDR2 is FYEKMQ in the germline V gene (reference sequence). This CDR3 spans 15 amino acids. CDR3 bases: TGTGCCAGCAGCCCTGCCGGGACAGGGTATGACGAGCAGTTCTTC. Translating gives CASSPAGTGYDEQFF.